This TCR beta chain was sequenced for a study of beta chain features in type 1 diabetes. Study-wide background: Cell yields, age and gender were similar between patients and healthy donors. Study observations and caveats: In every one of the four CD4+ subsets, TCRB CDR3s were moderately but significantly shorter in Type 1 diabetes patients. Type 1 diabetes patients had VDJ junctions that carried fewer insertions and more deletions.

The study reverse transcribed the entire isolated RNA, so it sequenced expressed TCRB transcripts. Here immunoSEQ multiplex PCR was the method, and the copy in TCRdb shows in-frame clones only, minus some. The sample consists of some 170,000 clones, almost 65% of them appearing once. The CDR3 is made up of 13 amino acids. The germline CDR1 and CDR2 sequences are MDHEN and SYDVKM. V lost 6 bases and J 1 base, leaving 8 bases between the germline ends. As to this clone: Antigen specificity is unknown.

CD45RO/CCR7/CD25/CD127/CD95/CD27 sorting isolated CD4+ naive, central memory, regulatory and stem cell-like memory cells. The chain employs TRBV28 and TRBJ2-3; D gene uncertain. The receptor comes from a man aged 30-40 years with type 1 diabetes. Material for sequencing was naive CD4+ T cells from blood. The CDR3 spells CASRGSGTDTQYF. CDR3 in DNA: TGTGCCAGCAGGGGAAGTGGCACAGATACGCAGTATTTT.